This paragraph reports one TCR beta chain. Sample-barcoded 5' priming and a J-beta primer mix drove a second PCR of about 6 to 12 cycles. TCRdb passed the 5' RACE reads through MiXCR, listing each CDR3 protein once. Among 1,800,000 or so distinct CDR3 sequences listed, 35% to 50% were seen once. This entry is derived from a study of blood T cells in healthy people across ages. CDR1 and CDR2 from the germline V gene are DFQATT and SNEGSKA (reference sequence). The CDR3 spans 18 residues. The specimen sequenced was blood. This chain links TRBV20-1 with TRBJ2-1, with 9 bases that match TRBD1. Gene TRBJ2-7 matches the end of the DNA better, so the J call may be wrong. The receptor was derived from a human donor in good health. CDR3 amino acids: CSAPGTGRDQSSYNEQYF. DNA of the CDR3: TGCAGTGCCCCTGGGACAGGGAGGGATCAGAGCTCCTACAATGAGCAGTACTTC.